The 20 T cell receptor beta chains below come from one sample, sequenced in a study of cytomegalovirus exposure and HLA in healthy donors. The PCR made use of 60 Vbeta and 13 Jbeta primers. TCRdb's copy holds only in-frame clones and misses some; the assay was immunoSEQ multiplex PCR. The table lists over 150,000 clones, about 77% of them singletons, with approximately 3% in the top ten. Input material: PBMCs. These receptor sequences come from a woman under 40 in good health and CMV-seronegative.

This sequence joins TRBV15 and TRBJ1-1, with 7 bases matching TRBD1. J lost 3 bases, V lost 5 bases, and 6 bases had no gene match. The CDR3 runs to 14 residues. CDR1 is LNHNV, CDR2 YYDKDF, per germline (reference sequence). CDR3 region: CATSGQQGYTEAFF. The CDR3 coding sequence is TGTGCCACCAGCGGCCAACAGGGGTACACTGAAGCTTTCTTT.

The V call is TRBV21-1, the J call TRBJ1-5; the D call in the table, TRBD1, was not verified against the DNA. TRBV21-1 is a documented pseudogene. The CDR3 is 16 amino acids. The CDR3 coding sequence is TGTGCCAGCATCAGTGTAAAGGGGAATCGGAATCAGCCCCAGCATTTT. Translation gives CASISVKGNRNQPQHF.

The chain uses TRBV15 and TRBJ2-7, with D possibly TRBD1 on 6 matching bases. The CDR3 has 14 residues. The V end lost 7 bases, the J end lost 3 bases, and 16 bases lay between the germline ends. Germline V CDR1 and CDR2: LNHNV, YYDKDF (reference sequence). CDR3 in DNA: TGTGCCACCACGGACAGTGGGCTAGACTACGAGCAGTACTTC. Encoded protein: CATTDSGLDYEQYF.

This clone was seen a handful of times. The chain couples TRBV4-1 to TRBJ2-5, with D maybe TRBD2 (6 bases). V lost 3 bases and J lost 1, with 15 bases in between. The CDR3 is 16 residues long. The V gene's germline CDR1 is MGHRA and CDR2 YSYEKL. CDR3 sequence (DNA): TGCGCCAGCAGCCAGGGGGGAGGACGATTCCAAGAGACCCAGTACTTC. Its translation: CASSQGGGRFQETQYF.

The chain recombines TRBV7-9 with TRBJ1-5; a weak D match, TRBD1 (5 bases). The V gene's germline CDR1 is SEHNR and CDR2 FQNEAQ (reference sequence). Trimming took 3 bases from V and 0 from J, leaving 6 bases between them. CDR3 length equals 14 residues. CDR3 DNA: TGTGCCAGCAGCTTGGGGCATAGCAATCAGCCCCAGCATTTT. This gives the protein CASSLGHSNQPQHF.

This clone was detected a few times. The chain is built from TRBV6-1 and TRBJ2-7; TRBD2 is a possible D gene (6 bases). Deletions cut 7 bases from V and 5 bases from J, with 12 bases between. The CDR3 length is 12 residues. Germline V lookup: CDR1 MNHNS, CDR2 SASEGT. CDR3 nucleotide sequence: TGTGCCAGCACGGGGGTCTGGGACGAGCAGTACTTC. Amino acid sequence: CASTGVWDEQYF.

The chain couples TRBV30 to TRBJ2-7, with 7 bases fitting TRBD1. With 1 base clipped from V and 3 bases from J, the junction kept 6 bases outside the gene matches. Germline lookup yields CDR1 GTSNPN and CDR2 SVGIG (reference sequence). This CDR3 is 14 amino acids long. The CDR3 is CAWSAWTGLYEQYF. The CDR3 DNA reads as TGTGCCTGGAGTGCCTGGACAGGTCTCTACGAGCAGTACTTC.

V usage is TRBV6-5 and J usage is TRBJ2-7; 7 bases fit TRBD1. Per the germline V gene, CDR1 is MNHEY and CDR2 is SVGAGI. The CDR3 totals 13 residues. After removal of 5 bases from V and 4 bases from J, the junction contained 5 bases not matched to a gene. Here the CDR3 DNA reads TGTGCCAGCAGTCCGATGACAGGGTACGAGCAGTACTTC. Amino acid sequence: CASSPMTGYEQYF.

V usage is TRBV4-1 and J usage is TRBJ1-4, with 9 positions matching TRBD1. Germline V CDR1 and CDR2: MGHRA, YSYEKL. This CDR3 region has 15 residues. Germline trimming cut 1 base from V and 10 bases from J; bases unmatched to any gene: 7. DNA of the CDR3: TGCGCCAGCAGCCAAGCCGGACAGGGGTCCGGAAAACTGTTTTTT. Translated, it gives CASSQAGQGSGKLFF.

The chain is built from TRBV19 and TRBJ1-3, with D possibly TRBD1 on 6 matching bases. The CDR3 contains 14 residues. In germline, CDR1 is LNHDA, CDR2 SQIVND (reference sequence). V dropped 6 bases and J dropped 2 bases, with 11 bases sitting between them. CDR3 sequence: CASRLQGAGNTIYF. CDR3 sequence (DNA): TGTGCCAGTAGACTACAGGGTGCTGGAAACACCATATATTTT.

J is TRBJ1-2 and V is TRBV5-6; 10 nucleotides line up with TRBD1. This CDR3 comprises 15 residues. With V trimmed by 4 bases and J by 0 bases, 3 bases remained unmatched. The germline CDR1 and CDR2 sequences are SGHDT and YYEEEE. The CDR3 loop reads CASSPDRGANYGYTF. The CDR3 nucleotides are TGTGCCAGCAGCCCGGACAGGGGGGCTAACTATGGCTACACCTTC.

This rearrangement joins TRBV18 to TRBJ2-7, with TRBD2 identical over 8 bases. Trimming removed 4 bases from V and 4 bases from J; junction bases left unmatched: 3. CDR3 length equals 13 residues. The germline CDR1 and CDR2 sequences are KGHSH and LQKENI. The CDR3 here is CASSLLAEYEQYF. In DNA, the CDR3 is TGTGCCAGCTCACTACTAGCGGAATACGAGCAGTACTTC.

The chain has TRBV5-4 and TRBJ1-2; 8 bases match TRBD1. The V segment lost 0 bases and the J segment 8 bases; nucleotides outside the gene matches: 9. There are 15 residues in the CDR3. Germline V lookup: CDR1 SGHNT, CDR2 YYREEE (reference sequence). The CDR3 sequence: CASSLEGQGARGYTF. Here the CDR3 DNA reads TGTGCCAGCAGCTTGGAAGGGCAGGGGGCGAGAGGCTACACCTTC.

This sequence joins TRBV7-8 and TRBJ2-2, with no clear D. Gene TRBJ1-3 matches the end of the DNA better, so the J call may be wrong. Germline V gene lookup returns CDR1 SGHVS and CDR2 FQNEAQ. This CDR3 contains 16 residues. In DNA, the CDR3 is TGTGCCAGCAGCTTAGTTCTCCGGAGCTCTGGAAACACCATATATTTT. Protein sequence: CASSLVLRSSGNTIYF.

The CDR3: CASERSGANVLTF. The CDR3 nucleotides are TGTGCCAGCGAGAGGTCTGGGGCCAACGTCCTGACTTTC. The chain is built from TRBV7-9 and TRBJ2-6; D is uncertain. Germline V lookup: CDR1 SEHNR, CDR2 FQNEAQ (reference sequence). Trimming took off 8 bases at V and 1 base at J, with 6 bases between the two ends. The CDR3 is 13 residues long.

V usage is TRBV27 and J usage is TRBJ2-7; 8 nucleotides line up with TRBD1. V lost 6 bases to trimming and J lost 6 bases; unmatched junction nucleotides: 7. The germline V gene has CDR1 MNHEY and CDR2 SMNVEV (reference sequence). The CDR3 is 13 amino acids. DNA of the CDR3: TGTGCCAGCAGACAATTGGGGACAGGCGAGCAGTACTTC. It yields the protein CASRQLGTGEQYF.

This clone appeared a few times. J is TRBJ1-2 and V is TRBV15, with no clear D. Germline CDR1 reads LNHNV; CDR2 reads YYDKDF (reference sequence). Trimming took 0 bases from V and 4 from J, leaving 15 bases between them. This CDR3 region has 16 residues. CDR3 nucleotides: TGTGCCACCAGCAGAGATCCGTCTCTTAGTATCTATGGCTACACCTTC. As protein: CATSRDPSLSIYGYTF.

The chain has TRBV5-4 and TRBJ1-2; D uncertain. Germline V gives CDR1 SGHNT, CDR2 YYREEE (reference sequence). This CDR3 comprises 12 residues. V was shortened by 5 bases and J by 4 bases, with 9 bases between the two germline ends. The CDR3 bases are TGTGCCAGCAGTTCCCTCAGCTATGGCTACACCTTC. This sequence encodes CASSSLSYGYTF.

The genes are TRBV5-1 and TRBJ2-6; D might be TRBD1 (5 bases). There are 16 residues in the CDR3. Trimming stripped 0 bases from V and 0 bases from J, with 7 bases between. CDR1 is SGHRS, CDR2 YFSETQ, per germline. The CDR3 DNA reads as TGCGCCAGCAGCTTGGGACAGTACTCTGGGGCCAACGTCCTGACTTTC. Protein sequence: CASSLGQYSGANVLTF.

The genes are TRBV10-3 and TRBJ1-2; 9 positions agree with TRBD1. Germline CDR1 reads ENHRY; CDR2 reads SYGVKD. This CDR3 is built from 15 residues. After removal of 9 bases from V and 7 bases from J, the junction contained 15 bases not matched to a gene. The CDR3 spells CAIARDRGDGVGYTF. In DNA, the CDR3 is TGTGCCATAGCGCGCGACAGGGGGGACGGGGTTGGCTACACCTTC.